The 30 T cell receptor beta chains below come from one sample, sequenced in a study of OX40 agonist ivuxolimab in advanced cancers. The assay was immunoSEQ multiplex PCR, and TCRdb's table has in-frame clones only and misses some. The sample records around 80,000 clones, around 86% being singletons. The starting material was CD4+ or CD8+ T cells sorted from blood, obtained in a trial of the OX40 agonist ivuxolimab. The receptors were gathered from an adult with an advanced solid tumor such as melanoma, head and neck, liver or kidney cancer.

This clone occurred a few times. V usage is TRBV7-2 and J usage is TRBJ2-1; D is perhaps TRBD2 (6 bases). This CDR3 comprises 14 residues. Germline assignment: CDR1 SGHTA and CDR2 FQGNSA. Trimming left V 3 bases short and J 7 bases short, with 13 bases between. As DNA, the CDR3 is TGTGCCAGCAGCTTTGTCGGGAGAGGGAATGAGCAGTTCTTC. Its translation: CASSFVGRGNEQFF.

The chain couples TRBV30 to TRBJ2-5, with 8 bases that match TRBD1. The V gene's germline CDR1 is GTSNPN and CDR2 SVGIG (reference sequence). The CDR3 totals 14 residues. V dropped 3 bases and J dropped 4; count of bases not matched to a gene: 7. The CDR3 spells CAWRGHDRGETQYF. The DNA for the CDR3 is TGTGCCTGGAGAGGGCACGACAGGGGAGAGACCCAGTACTTC.

The J gene is TRBJ2-6, the V gene TRBV5-6, with 7 nucleotides matching TRBD1. This CDR3 has 15 amino acids. Germline CDR1 is SGHDT and CDR2 is YYEEEE. The trim removed 2 bases at V and 2 bases at J, leaving 1 base unmatched. The chain's CDR3 is CASSFTGAGANVLTF. The CDR3 DNA sequence: TGTGCCAGCAGCTTCACAGGGGCTGGGGCCAACGTCCTGACTTTC.

This clone occurred many times. The gene calls are TRBV7-3 and TRBJ2-3, with unresolved D. Germline V gives CDR1 SGHTA, CDR2 FQGTGA. This CDR3 is built from 12 residues. Trimming removed 2 bases at V and 4 bases at J, with 4 bases between. The CDR3 region has the DNA TGTGCCAGCAGCTTATCCGCAGATACGCAGTATTTT. It encodes CASSLSADTQYF.

This rearrangement joins TRBV6-1 to TRBJ1-2, with D tentatively TRBD1 (5 bases). This CDR3 has 12 amino acids. In germline, CDR1 is MNHNS, CDR2 SASEGT. V was clipped by 7 bases and J by 4 bases, with 10 bases between them. CDR3 loop: CASTTGGYGYTF. CDR3 nucleotide sequence: TGTGCCAGCACGACGGGGGGCTATGGCTACACCTTC.

The CDR3 region has the DNA TGTGCCATCAGTGGGTCGCCTAGCGGGAGGGGGTACAATGAGCAGTTCTTC. This translates into CAISGSPSGRGYNEQFF. The chain combines TRBV10-3 with TRBJ2-1, with TRBD2 matching over 12 bases. The CDR3 loop spans 17 amino acids. Germline V gene lookup returns CDR1 ENHRY and CDR2 SYGVKD. With V trimmed by 4 bases and J by 4 bases, 8 bases remained unmatched.

V and J are TRBV5-5 and TRBJ1-2; D not resolved. The CDR3 runs to 13 residues. CDR1 and CDR2 (germline): SGHKS, YYEKEE (reference sequence). Trimming removed 4 bases from V and 1 base from J, with 8 bases in between. The CDR3 DNA reads TGTGCCAGCAGCCTTGGGGTTAACTATGGCTACACCTTC. This translates into CASSLGVNYGYTF.

V and J are TRBV11-2 and TRBJ1-4, with D maybe TRBD1 (5 bases). Germline V CDR1 and CDR2: SGHAT, FQNNGV. The ends were cut back, 2 bases at V and 1 base at J, with 11 bases in the middle. The CDR3 sequence is 16 residues long. The chain's CDR3 is CASSLWAGRTNEKLFF. Here the CDR3 DNA reads TGTGCCAGCAGCTTATGGGCGGGACGAACTAATGAAAAACTGTTTTTT. The full variable domain, rest sourced from reference TRBV11-2 and TRBJ1-4, is EAGVAQSPRYKIIEKRQSVAFWCNPISGHATLYWYQQILGQGPKLLIQFQNNGVVDDSQLPKDRFSAERLKGVDSTLKIQPAKLEDSAVYLCASSLWAGRTNEKLFFGSGTQLSVL.

J is TRBJ2-3 and V is TRBV15, with 8 bases aligning to TRBD2. The CDR3 has 14 amino acids. The germline CDR1 and CDR2 sequences are LNHNV and YYDKDF (reference sequence). V shed 5 bases and J 5 bases; nucleotides not matched to a gene: 6. DNA for the CDR3: TGTGCCACCAGCCCAGCGGGGGTGAAAGATACGCAGTATTTT. Translation: CATSPAGVKDTQYF. The full variable domain, its missing parts supplied by reference TRBV15 and TRBJ2-3, is DAMVIQNPRYQVTQFGKPVTLSCSQTLNHNVMYWYQQKSSQAPKLLFHYYDKDFNNEADTPDNFQSRRPNTSFCFLDIRSPGLGDTAMYLCATSPAGVKDTQYFGPGTRLTVL.

This rearrangement joins TRBV7-9 to TRBJ2-1; 12 bases are a match to TRBD2. The CDR3 contains 19 residues. Germline V gives CDR1 SEHNR, CDR2 FQNEAQ (reference sequence). V was clipped by 4 bases and J by 5 bases; unmatched bases: 15. CDR3 residues: CASSSGGLAGGPRNNEQFF. CDR3 DNA: TGTGCCAGCAGCTCGGGTGGGCTAGCGGGAGGGCCCAGGAACAATGAGCAGTTCTTC.

The rearrangement uses TRBV30 and TRBJ1-6; D ambiguous. Trimming cost V 0 bases and J 9 bases, with 12 bases left between them. Per the germline V gene, CDR1 is GTSNPN and CDR2 is SVGIG (reference sequence). The CDR3 contains 14 residues. The CDR3 DNA follows: TGTGCCTGGAGTGTAATAGAGGGTACTTCACCCCTCCACTTT. Encoded protein: CAWSVIEGTSPLHF.

The rearrangement uses TRBV7-3 and TRBJ2-7; tentatively, D is TRBD1 (6 bases). The CDR3 sequence is 12 residues long. Per germline, CDR1 SGHTA and CDR2 FQGTGA. V lost 7 bases to trimming and J lost 3 bases, with 10 bases between them. The CDR3 nucleotides read TGTGCCAGCATACGAGGGGGCTACGAGCAGTACTTC. It encodes CASIRGGYEQYF.

The V call is TRBV6-5, the J call TRBJ2-7; D is uncertain. The CDR3 length is 14 residues. Trimming took off 0 bases at V and 3 bases at J, with 9 bases between the two ends. Germline V lookup: CDR1 MNHEY, CDR2 SVGAGI. The CDR3 protein is CASSYSIPGYEQYF. The DNA for the CDR3 is TGTGCCAGCAGTTACTCGATTCCGGGCTACGAGCAGTACTTC.

This rearrangement joins TRBV7-6 to TRBJ2-7, with TRBD1 as a possible D gene (6 bases). CDR1 is SGHVS, CDR2 FNYEAQ, per germline. Trimming removed 1 base at V and 0 bases at J, with 10 bases between. The CDR3 consists of 15 residues. The CDR3 reads CASSLGPDSSYEQYF. The CDR3 bases are TGTGCCAGCAGCTTAGGCCCGGACAGCTCCTACGAGCAGTACTTC.

The rearrangement uses TRBV29-1 and TRBJ1-5, with D unresolved. Between the trimmed V and J ends, which lost 4 bases and 2 bases, there was a span of 6 bases. This CDR3 has 12 residues. The germline V gene has CDR1 SQVTM and CDR2 ANQGSEA. CDR3 sequence reads: CSVVEGNQPQHF. CDR3 nucleotide sequence: TGCAGCGTTGTAGAGGGCAATCAGCCCCAGCATTTT.

The V and J genes are TRBV5-4 and TRBJ1-4, with unresolved D. Trimming removed 0 bases at V and 8 bases at J, with 14 bases between. The CDR3 spans 15 residues. Per germline, CDR1 SGHNT and CDR2 YYREEE (reference sequence). The CDR3 region has the DNA TGTGCCAGCAGCTTGGACGGCGGAGGGAACGAAAAACTGTTTTTT. Translating gives CASSLDGGGNEKLFF. The full variable domain, with the rest looked up from reference TRBV5-4 and TRBJ1-4, is ETGVTQSPTHLIKTRGQQVTLRCSSQSGHNTVSWYQQALGQGPQFIFQYYREEENGRGNFPPRFSGLQFPNYSSELNVNALELDDSALYLCASSLDGGGNEKLFFGSGTQLSVL.

V usage is TRBV18 and J usage is TRBJ2-1; tentative D call: TRBD2 (7 bases). The germline V and J ends were trimmed by 3 bases and 7 bases, with 16 bases remaining between them. The CDR3 totals 15 residues. Germline values: CDR1 KGHSH, CDR2 LQKENI. The CDR3 DNA follows: TGTGCCAGCTCACCCCTGGAGGGAGGGGGTAATGAGCAGTTCTTC. Its translation: CASSPLEGGGNEQFF. The complete variable domain, with remaining parts taken from reference TRBV18 and TRBJ2-1, reads NAGVMQNPRHLVRRRGQEARLRCSPMKGHSHVYWYRQLPEEGLKFMVYLQKENIIDESGMPKERFSAEFPKEGPSILRIQQVVRGDSAAYFCASSPLEGGGNEQFFGPGTRLTVL.

The gene calls are TRBV6-5 and TRBJ2-3; 8 nucleotides align to TRBD2. From germline, CDR1 is MNHEY and CDR2 SVGAGI. This CDR3 comprises 16 residues. V was clipped by 4 bases and J by 0 bases; unmatched bases: 6. As DNA, the CDR3 is TGTGCCAGCAGTTCCCCAGCGGGAGTAAGCACAGATACGCAGTATTTT. Its protein product is CASSSPAGVSTDTQYF.

V and J are TRBV5-1 and TRBJ2-3; 7 bases line up with TRBD1. The CDR3 covers 15 residues. In germline, CDR1 is SGHRS, CDR2 YFSETQ. Unmatched junction bases numbered 5, after V lost 4 bases and J lost 0 bases. The DNA for the CDR3 is TGCGCCAGCAGCCCGGGGACAGCTAGCACAGATACGCAGTATTTT. Translated: CASSPGTASTDTQYF.

V is TRBV19 and J is TRBJ1-1; D is ambiguous. Deletions cut 4 bases from V and 0 bases from J, with 9 bases between. The CDR3 covers 14 residues. The germline gives CDR1 LNHDA, CDR2 SQIVND (reference sequence). Here the CDR3 reads CASSKNFMNTEAFF. The CDR3, as DNA: TGTGCCAGTAGTAAGAACTTCATGAACACTGAAGCTTTCTTT.

Turning to this clone: A junction end diverges from the germline sequence, so it may reflect a read error. The chain recombines TRBV5-6 with TRBJ2-7; D ambiguous. The CDR3 runs 11 residues. In germline, CDR1 is SGHDT, CDR2 YYEEEE. For the CDR3, the DNA is TGTGCCAGCAGCTTGGCGAACGAACAGTACTTC. Residues: CASSLANEQYF.

This clone has just one count. V is TRBV6-5 and J is TRBJ1-2; 8 bases map to TRBD1. CDR3 length equals 14 residues. Germline CDR1 is MNHEY and CDR2 is SVGAGI. V lost 4 bases to trimming and J lost 7 bases; unmatched junction nucleotides: 8. The CDR3 spells CASSSPDRARGYTF. DNA of the CDR3: TGTGCCAGCAGTTCCCCGGACAGGGCTCGTGGCTACACCTTC.

The chain uses TRBV5-1 and TRBJ2-1; no clear D gene. The V gene lost 4 bases and the J gene lost 3 bases, with 8 bases spanning the gap. The length of the CDR3 is 13 residues. CDR1 and CDR2 from the germline V gene are SGHRS and YFSETQ. The CDR3 loop is CASSPGGYNEQFF. The DNA of the CDR3 is TGCGCCAGCAGCCCCGGTGGCTACAATGAGCAGTTCTTC.

On this clone: A read error may produce the germline difference seen at one junction end. The CDR3 region is CASSDGQGNGKLFF. In DNA form, the CDR3 reads TGTGCCAGCAGCGACGGACAGGGGAATGGAAAACTGTTTTTT. This sequence joins TRBV11-1 and TRBJ1-4, with 9 bases that match TRBD1. The CDR3 length is 14 residues. Germline V gene lookup returns CDR1 SGHAT and CDR2 FQDESV (reference sequence).

The chain combines TRBV2 with TRBJ1-5; D gene ambiguous. This CDR3 region has 11 residues. Germline loops: CDR1 SNHLY, CDR2 FYNNEI. V was shortened by 3 bases and J by 6 bases, with 3 bases between the two germline ends. The CDR3 coding sequence is TGTGCCAGCAGTGATAGTCAGCCCCAGCATTTT. It encodes CASSDSQPQHF.

This chain joins TRBV28 and TRBJ1-2, with 9 bases identical to TRBD1. The CDR3 has 15 residues. In germline, CDR1 is MDHEN, CDR2 SYDVKM. The junction had 7 bases not matched to a gene; V was cut back by 4 bases and J by 4 bases. DNA of the CDR3: TGTGCCAGCAGTTCCGGGACAGGGAGGATCTATGGCTACACCTTC. This gives the protein CASSSGTGRIYGYTF.

The CDR3 region has the DNA TGTGCCAGCAGCGCGGGACTAGCAAGGGAGACCCAGTACTTC. Protein: CASSAGLARETQYF. The chain has TRBV7-7 and TRBJ2-5, with 9 bases aligning to TRBD2. The CDR3 has 14 amino acids. Germline assignment: CDR1 SSHAT and CDR2 FNYEAQ (reference sequence). Germline trimming cut 5 bases from V and 5 bases from J; bases unmatched to any gene: 6.

This sequence joins TRBV19 and TRBJ1-5; no firm D call. CDR1 and CDR2 (germline): LNHDA, SQIVND (reference sequence). The CDR3 totals 16 residues. Between the trimmed V and J ends, which lost 2 bases and 0 bases, there was a span of 11 bases. The CDR3 here is CASSITAVYSNQPQHF. For the CDR3, the DNA is TGTGCCAGTAGTATAACGGCAGTTTATAGCAATCAGCCCCAGCATTTT.

The chain employs TRBV15 and TRBJ1-6, with D hard to call. The CDR3 spans 14 residues. Looked up from germline, CDR1 is LNHNV and CDR2 is YYDKDF (reference sequence). Trimming removed 1 base at V and 8 bases at J, with 9 bases between. The CDR3 nucleotides are TGTGCCACCAGCAGAGGGCTAGGAGATTCACCCCTCCACTTT. It codes for CATSRGLGDSPLHF.

V gene TRBV7-9 combines with J gene TRBJ2-2; tentatively, D is TRBD2 (5 bases). Germline CDR1 is SEHNR and CDR2 is FQNEAQ (reference sequence). The V end was cut by 1 base, the J end by 1 base, with 10 bases between. This CDR3 comprises 16 residues. In DNA, the CDR3 is TGTGCCAGCAGCTTAGACGGCCGGGGGAACACCGGGGAGCTGTTTTTT. Translation: CASSLDGRGNTGELFF.